Below are 9 T cell receptor beta chains sequenced from a single sample in a study of graft-versus-host responses after intestinal transplantation. The antigens these receptors bind are not known. The method was immunoSEQ multiplex PCR; TCRdb's version includes in-frame clones alone and lacks a portion of them. The data show around 130,000 clones, around 94% seen once. Sequences were derived from unstimulated CD4+ T cells sorted from spleen or lymph node cells, sampled before intestinal transplant. The receptors shown here come from a human donor who received an intestinal transplant.

The chain links TRBV6-1 to TRBJ1-5; 8 positions agree with TRBD1. Germline-derived CDR1 and CDR2 are MNHNS and SASEGT. This CDR3 is 15 amino acids long. V shed 6 bases, J shed 6 bases, and the junction held 10 bases outside the gene matches. The CDR3 coding sequence is TGTGCCAGCAGACGGGGACAGGAAATTACTCAGCCCCAGCATTTT. Translated, it gives CASRRGQEITQPQHF.

V gene TRBV2 combines with J gene TRBJ2-3; tentative D call: TRBD2 (7 bases). The CDR3 has 16 amino acids. Germline values: CDR1 SNHLY, CDR2 FYNNEI. Trimming removed 4 bases at V and 1 base at J, with 15 bases between. CDR3 in amino acids: CASSVRGGARTDTQYF. CDR3 sequence (DNA): TGTGCCAGCAGTGTTCGAGGGGGGGCCCGCACAGATACGCAGTATTTT. Supplemented by reference TRBV2 and TRBJ2-3, the full variable domain reads EPEVTQTPSHQVTQMGQEVILRCVPISNHLYFYWYRQILGQKVEFLVSFYNNEISEKSEIFDDQFSVERPDGSNFTLKIRSTKLEDSAMYFCASSVRGGARTDTQYFGPGTRLTVL.

The chain is built from TRBV19 and TRBJ2-4, with D unclear. V was pared by 2 bases and J by 4 bases, with 9 bases between. CDR1 is LNHDA and CDR2 is SQIVND in the germline V gene (reference sequence). The CDR3 has 14 residues. The CDR3 reads CASSISRVKNIQYF. The CDR3, as DNA: TGTGCCAGTAGTATATCAAGGGTTAAAAACATTCAGTACTTC.

This chain links TRBV7-8 with TRBJ2-1; perhaps D is TRBD1 or TRBD2 (6 bases each). From germline, CDR1 is SGHVS and CDR2 FQNEAQ. CDR3 size: 16 residues. V was cut by 3 bases and J by 0 bases, with 12 bases left in between. CDR3 protein: CASSFPRGPSYNEQFF. The CDR3 DNA follows: TGTGCCAGCAGCTTCCCCCGGGGGCCCTCCTACAATGAGCAGTTCTTC.

This clone has only one observation. V and J are TRBV15 and TRBJ2-7; D uncertain. The length of the CDR3 is 14 residues. V gave up 6 bases and J gave up 1 base, with 13 bases separating them. Looked up from germline, CDR1 is LNHNV and CDR2 is YYDKDF (reference sequence). The CDR3 protein is CATSLQVDSYEQYF. The CDR3 nucleotides are TGTGCCACCAGTCTCCAAGTAGATTCCTACGAGCAGTACTTC.

The gene calls are TRBV11-2 and TRBJ2-3, with 11 bases matching TRBD2. The CDR3 totals 15 residues. Germline V gives CDR1 SGHAT, CDR2 FQNNGV. Trimming at V came to 3 bases and at J to 3 bases, leaving 2 bases not matched to a gene. CDR3 sequence: CASSFLAGGTDTQYF. The CDR3 nucleotides are TGTGCCAGCAGCTTCTTAGCGGGGGGGACAGATACGCAGTATTTT.

V usage is TRBV5-6 and J usage is TRBJ1-3; D is uncertain. Germline-derived CDR1 and CDR2 are SGHDT and YYEEEE. V lost 6 bases and J 2 bases, leaving 12 bases between the germline ends. There are 14 residues in the CDR3. CDR3 in amino acids: CASTAIGAGNTIYF. The CDR3 DNA reads as TGTGCCAGCACCGCCATTGGGGCTGGAAACACCATATATTTT. Full variable domain (missing parts from reference TRBV5-6 and TRBJ1-3): DAGVTQSPTHLIKTRGQQVTLRCSPKSGHDTVSWYQQALGQGPQFIFQYYEEEERQRGNFPDRFSGHQFPNYSSELNVNALLLGDSALYLCASTAIGAGNTIYFGEGSWLTVV.

This sequence joins TRBV29-1 and TRBJ2-1; 9 bases fit TRBD1. The CDR3 covers 14 residues. V lost 3 bases, J lost 7 bases, and 7 bases stayed unmatched. Germline V CDR1 and CDR2: SQVTM, ANQGSEA. CDR3 residues: CSVEGTGTVNEQFF. CDR3 DNA sequence: TGCAGCGTTGAGGGGACAGGGACTGTAAATGAGCAGTTCTTC.

The V and J genes are TRBV4-2 and TRBJ2-1, with 10 positions matching TRBD2. Germline loops: CDR1 LGHNA, CDR2 YNFKEQ. Trimming at V came to 4 bases and at J to 7 bases, leaving 10 bases not matched to a gene. The CDR3 length is 16 residues. CDR3 sequence: CASSPLSGGAGNEQFF. The CDR3, as DNA: TGTGCCAGCAGCCCCCTGAGCGGGGGGGCGGGGAATGAGCAGTTCTTC.